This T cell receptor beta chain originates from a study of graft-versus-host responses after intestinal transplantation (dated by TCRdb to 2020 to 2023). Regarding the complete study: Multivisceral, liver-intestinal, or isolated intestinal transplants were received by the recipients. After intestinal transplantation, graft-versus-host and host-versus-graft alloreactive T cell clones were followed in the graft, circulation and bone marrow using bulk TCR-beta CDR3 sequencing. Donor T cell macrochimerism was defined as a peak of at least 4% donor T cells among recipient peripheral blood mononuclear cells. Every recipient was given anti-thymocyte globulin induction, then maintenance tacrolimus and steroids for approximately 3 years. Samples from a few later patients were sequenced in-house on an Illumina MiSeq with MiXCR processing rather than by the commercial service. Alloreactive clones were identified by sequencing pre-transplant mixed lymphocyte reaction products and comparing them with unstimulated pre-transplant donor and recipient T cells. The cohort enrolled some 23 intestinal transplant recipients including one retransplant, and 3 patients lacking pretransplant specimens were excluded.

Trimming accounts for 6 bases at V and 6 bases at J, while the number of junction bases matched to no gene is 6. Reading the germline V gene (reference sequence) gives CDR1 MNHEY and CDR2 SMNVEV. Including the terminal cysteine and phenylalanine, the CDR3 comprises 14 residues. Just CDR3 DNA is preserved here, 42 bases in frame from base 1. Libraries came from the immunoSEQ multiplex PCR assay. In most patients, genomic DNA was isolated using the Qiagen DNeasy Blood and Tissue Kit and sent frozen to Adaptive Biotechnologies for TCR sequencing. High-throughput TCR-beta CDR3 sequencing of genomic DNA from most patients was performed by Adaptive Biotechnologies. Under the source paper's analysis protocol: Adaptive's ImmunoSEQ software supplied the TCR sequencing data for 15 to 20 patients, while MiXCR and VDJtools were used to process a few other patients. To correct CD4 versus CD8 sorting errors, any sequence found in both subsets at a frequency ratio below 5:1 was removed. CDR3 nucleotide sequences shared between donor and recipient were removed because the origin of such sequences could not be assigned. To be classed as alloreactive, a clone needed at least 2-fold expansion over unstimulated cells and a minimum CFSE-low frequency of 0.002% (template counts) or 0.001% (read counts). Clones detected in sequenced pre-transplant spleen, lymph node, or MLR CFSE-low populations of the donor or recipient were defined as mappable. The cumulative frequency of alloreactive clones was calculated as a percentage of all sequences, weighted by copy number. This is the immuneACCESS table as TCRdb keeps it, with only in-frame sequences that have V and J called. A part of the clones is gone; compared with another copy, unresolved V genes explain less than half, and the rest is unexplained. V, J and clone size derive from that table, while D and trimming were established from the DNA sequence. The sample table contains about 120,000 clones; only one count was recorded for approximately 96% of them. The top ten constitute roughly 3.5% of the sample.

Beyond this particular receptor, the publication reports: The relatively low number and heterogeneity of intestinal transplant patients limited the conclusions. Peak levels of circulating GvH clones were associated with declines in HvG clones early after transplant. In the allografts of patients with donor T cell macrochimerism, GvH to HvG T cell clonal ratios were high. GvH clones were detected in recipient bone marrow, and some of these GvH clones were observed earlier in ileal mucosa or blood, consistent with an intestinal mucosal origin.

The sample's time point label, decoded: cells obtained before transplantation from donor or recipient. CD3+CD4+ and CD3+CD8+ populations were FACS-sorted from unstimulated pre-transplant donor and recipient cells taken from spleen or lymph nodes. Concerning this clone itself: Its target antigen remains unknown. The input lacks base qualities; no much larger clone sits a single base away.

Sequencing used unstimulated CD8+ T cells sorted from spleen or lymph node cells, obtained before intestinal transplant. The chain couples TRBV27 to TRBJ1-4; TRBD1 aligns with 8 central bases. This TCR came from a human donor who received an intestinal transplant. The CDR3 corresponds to CASRGQGRDEKLFF. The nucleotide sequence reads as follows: TGTGCCAGCAGAGGACAGGGAAGAGATGAAAAACTGTTTTTT.